This T cell receptor (beta chain) was sequenced during a study of T cell repertoires in cytomegalovirus infection. At the level of the study: In public TCR beta signatures, there were indications of both CMV infection and matching HLA type. Study results and caveats: HLA-C-restricted TCR beta clonotypes specific for CMV led the ex vivo response. Summed frequency of public TCR beta families distinguished CMV carriers with the relevant HLA.

This clonotype showed up many times. Its antigen remains unidentified. TCRdb analysed the reads with MiXCR anew, one entry per CDR3 protein. The data contain some 300,000 distinct CDR3 sequences, about 17% of them singletons. The V segment lost 4 bases and the J segment 4 bases; nucleotides outside the gene matches: 13. This CDR3 is built from 17 residues. CDR1 is SGHTS and CDR2 is YDEGEE in the germline V gene. The sample consisted of PBMCs. This receptor was taken from a human donor in good health (CMV status not recorded). Some clones in this sample may be carry-over from other donors' samples. The chain joins TRBV5-8 to TRBJ1-1, with 10 bases matching TRBD1. The CDR3 here is CASSRRQGASWGTEAFF. CDR3 sequence (DNA): TGTGCCAGCAGCCGACGACAGGGGGCATCCTGGGGCACTGAAGCTTTCTTT.